This T cell receptor beta chain appears in the sequencing data of a study of T cells expressing NK-cell markers (TCRdb year 2020). About the investigation overall: Three sorted T-cell subsets (CD3+CD56+NKG2C+, CD3+CD56+NKG2C- and CD3+CD56-NKG2C+) from under ten donors had their TCR beta-chain repertoires profiled. The eight sequenced donors were randomly selected healthy volunteers, three men and five women. Libraries were sequenced as 2 x 150 bp reads on Illumina HiSeq 2000/2500, MiSeq or NextSeq. Among the eight sequenced donors, only one was HCMV-seronegative, while the other seven were HCMV-seropositive.

The sequencer listed for this sample is Illumina HiSeq 2000. TCR beta cDNA libraries were prepared using 5'RACE template switching, which introduced a universal primer site and unique molecular identifiers. cDNA synthesis was primed from the TCR beta constant segment and was followed by two successive PCR amplification steps. From the authors' description of their analysis: MIGEC was used to demultiplex reads and group the reads by UMI, and MiTCR was used to assemble and quantify clonotypes. To exclude erroneous sequences, any TCR cDNA sequence not supported by at least two reads was discarded. The tcR package was used for downstream repertoire analysis, with clonotypes matched between fractions based on CDR3 nucleotide sequence plus V segment. VDJmatch was used to annotate antigen specificity against VDJdb, with one amino acid substitution in CDR3 allowed. TCRdb reprocessed the sequencing reads and holds a single record per CDR3 protein sequence, with no DNA. The V and J calls follow TCRdb's processing rather than the paper's. The record for this sample contains 550,000 to 600,000 distinct CDR3 sequences. The leading ten clones occupy approximately 3.6% of the sample.

Overall study outcomes, separate from this receptor: It remained unclear whether the expanded NKG2C-expressing T cell clones were specific for HCMV antigens. For several donors, the dominant CD3+CD56+NKG2C+ clonotypes were among the top 10 CD8+ clonotypes and accounted for 1.0-7.0% of CD8+ T cells. Those dominant clonotypes were again the most abundant among CD3+CD56-NKG2C+ cells in a handful of donors, at roughly 25-60.1%.

To determine HCMV serostatus, a commercial ELISA kit was used to detect HCMV-specific IgG in serum. Peripheral blood mononuclear cells were isolated from blood by Ficoll density gradient centrifugation. Note on this clonotype: It has no known antigen specificity.

The TCR originated in a man aged 18 to 29 in good health. Donor details come from another sample of the same person, matched by shared clones. The sequenced sample was blood T cells: a sorted CD56 or NKG2C T cell subset, CD4+ or CD8+ T cells, or bulk PBMC T cells (not recorded which).

The encoded CDR3 is CASSHLGQALNEKLFF. The chain joins TRBV4-2 to TRBJ1-4; TCRdb designates TRBD1, a call that cannot be tested without DNA. Reading the germline V gene gives CDR1 LGHNA and CDR2 YNFKEQ. The cysteine opens and the phenylalanine closes a CDR3 of 16 amino acids. The DNA is unrecorded.